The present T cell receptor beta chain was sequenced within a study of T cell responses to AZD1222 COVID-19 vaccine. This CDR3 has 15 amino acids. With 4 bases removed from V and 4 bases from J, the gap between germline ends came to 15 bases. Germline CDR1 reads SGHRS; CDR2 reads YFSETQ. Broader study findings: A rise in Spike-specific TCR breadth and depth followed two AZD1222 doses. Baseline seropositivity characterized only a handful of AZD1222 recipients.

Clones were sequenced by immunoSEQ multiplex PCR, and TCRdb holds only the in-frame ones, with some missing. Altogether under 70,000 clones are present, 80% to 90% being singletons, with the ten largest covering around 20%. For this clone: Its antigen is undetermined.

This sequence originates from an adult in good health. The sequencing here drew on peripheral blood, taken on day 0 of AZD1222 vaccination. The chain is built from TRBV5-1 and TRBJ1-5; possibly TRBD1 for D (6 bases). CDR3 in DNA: TGCGCCAGCAGCCCAATGGGGGCTGATAATCAGCCCCAGCATTTT. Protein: CASSPMGADNQPQHF.